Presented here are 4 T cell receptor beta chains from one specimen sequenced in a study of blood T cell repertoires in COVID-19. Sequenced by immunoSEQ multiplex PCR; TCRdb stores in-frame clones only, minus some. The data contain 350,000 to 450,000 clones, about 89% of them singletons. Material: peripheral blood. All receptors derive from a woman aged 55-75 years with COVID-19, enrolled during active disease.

CDR3 amino acids: CAISSQQGRAYEQYF. CDR3 bases: TGTGCCATCAGTTCCCAACAGGGAAGGGCCTACGAGCAGTACTTC. This chain links TRBV10-3 with TRBJ2-7; a weak D match, TRBD1 (6 bases). Germline-derived CDR1 and CDR2 are ENHRY and SYGVKD. V dropped 5 bases and J dropped 2 bases, with 16 bases sitting between them. This CDR3 comprises 15 residues.

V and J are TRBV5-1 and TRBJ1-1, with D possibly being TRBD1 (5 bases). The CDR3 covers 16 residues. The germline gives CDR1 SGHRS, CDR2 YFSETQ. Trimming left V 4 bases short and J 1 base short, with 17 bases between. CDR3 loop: CASSANPSGGNTEAFF. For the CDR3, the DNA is TGCGCCAGCAGCGCCAACCCATCGGGGGGGAACACTGAAGCTTTCTTT. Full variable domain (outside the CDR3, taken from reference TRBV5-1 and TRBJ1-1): KAGVTQTPRYLIKTRGQQVTLSCSPISGHRSVSWYQQTPGQGLQFLFEYFSETQRNKGNFPGRFSGRQFSNSRSEMNVSTLELGDSALYLCASSANPSGGNTEAFFGQGTRLTVV.

The CDR3 spells CSVDHRGYTF. The CDR3 DNA is TGCAGCGTTGATCATCGGGGCTACACCTTC. The rearrangement joins TRBV29-1 to TRBJ1-2; D unresolved. The V gene lost 3 bases and the J gene lost 8 bases, with 7 bases spanning the gap. The CDR3 length is 10 residues. Germline CDR1 is SQVTM and CDR2 is ANQGSEA. Using reference TRBV29-1 and TRBJ1-2 for the parts outside the CDR3, the full variable domain is SAVISQKPSRDICQRGTSLTIQCQVDSQVTMMFWYRQQPGQSLTLIATANQGSEATYESGFVIDKFPISRPNLTFSTLTVSNMSPEDSSIYLCSVDHRGYTFGSGTRLTVV.

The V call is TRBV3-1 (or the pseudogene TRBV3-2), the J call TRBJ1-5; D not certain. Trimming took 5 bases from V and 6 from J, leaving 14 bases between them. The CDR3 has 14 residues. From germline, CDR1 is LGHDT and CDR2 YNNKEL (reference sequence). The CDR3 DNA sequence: TGTGCCAGCAGCGCTACGAGGGCGAGTCAGCCCCAGCATTTT. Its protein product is CASSATRASQPQHF.